Presented here are 3 T cell receptor beta chains from one specimen sequenced in a study of control samples from healthy donors and cancer patients. Clones were sequenced by immunoSEQ multiplex PCR, and TCRdb holds only the in-frame ones, with some missing. The table shows approximately 110,000 clones, with 83% occurring only once. The sequencing sample was made of blood. Receptors originate from a woman aged 50 to 60 in good health.

V is TRBV2 and J is TRBJ1-5, with 10 bases lining up with TRBD1. This CDR3 region has 15 residues. Trimming took 4 bases from V and 6 from J; bases not matched to a gene: 6. Germline V CDR1 and CDR2: SNHLY, FYNNEI. The CDR3 sequence is CASSGDRGQGQPQHF. DNA of the CDR3: TGTGCCAGCAGTGGGGACAGGGGCCAGGGTCAGCCCCAGCATTTT.

This chain joins TRBV7-2 and TRBJ1-1; a possible D gene is TRBD1 (6 bases). The length of the CDR3 is 16 residues. The V and J ends lost 5 bases and 5 bases respectively, with 21 bases between them. Germline CDR1 is SGHTA and CDR2 is FQGNSA. The CDR3 nucleotides are TGTGCCAGCAGCCTAGGGGACACATATATAACAACTGAAGCTTTCTTT. Translation: CASSLGDTYITTEAFF. Complete variable domain (other parts from reference TRBV7-2 and TRBJ1-1): GAGVSQSPSNKVTEKGKDVELRCDPISGHTALYWYRQSLGQGLEFLIYFQGNSAPDKSGLPSDRFSAERTGGSVSTLTIQRTQQEDSAVYLCASSLGDTYITTEAFFGQGTRLTVV.

This chain uses TRBV21-1 with TRBJ2-5; the DNA was not used to check the table's D call, TRBD2. TRBV21-1 is a pseudogene locus. CDR3 length equals 18 residues. The CDR3 here is CASSKRRMELAPAETQYF. In nucleotides, the CDR3 is TGTGCCAGCAGCAAAAGGCGGATGGAACTAGCACCCGCAGAGACCCAGTACTTC.